A selection of T cell receptor beta chains follows, all from one sample in a study of blood T cell repertoires in COVID-19. Assay: immunoSEQ multiplex PCR; the TCRdb copy retains only in-frame clones and omits some. This sample has more than 85,000 clones, with roughly 87% found just once. Specimen: peripheral blood. The receptors derive from a man between 50 and 59 years old with acute or convalescent COVID-19. CDR3s include the opening cysteine and the closing phenylalanine or tryptophan. The D gene is left open where the match is weak. Where a row states a size, it is once, few, many or the class of an expanded clone; other rows omit it.

clone_size | j_call | v_call | d_call | cdr3_aa | cdr3_nt
few | TRBJ2-7 | TRBV2 | TRBD1 | CASSEALPGGLYEQYF | TGTGCCAGCAGTGAAGCGCTTCCAGGGGGCTTATACGAGCAGTACTTC
. | TRBJ2-2 | TRBV5-1 | . | CASSLGLTNTGELFF | TGCGCCAGCAGCTTGGGACTGACCAACACCGGGGAGCTGTTTTTT
. | TRBJ2-7 | TRBV7-9 | TRBD1 | CASRRTGGSYEQYF | TGTGCCAGCCGAAGGACAGGGGGCTCCTACGAGCAGTACTTC
. | TRBJ1-1 | TRBV6-5 | . | CASSYGGGGTEAFF | TGTGCCAGCAGTTATGGGGGGGGTGGGACTGAAGCTTTCTTT
. | TRBJ2-3 | TRBV28 | TRBD2 | CASSLHPSGASTDTQYF | TGTGCCAGCAGTTTACATCCTAGCGGGGCTAGCACAGATACGCAGTATTTT
many | TRBJ1-2 | TRBV7-9 | TRBD1 | CASSLAGGETGLGYTF | TGTGCCAGCAGCTTAGCGGGTGGCGAGACAGGGCTCGGCTACACCTTC
. | TRBJ2-1 | TRBV13 | . | CASSLGIMRQYSTSNNEQFF | TGTGCCAGCAGCTTAGGCATAATGAGACAGTATTCGACCTCGAACAATGAGCAGTTCTTC
few | TRBJ2-7 | TRBV7-9 | TRBD1 | CASSFMWAGGEQYF | TGTGCCAGCAGCTTCATGTGGGCAGGGGGCGAGCAGTACTTC
. | TRBJ1-2 | TRBV30 | . | CAWSRGTDLGYTF | TGTGCCTGGAGCAGAGGGACTGACTTAGGCTACACCTTC
. | TRBJ2-1 | TRBV3-1/TRBV3-2 | . | CATSVANEQFF | TGTGCCACCTCGGTTGCGAATGAGCAGTTCTTC
few | TRBJ1-1 | TRBV10-1 | TRBD1 | CASSESDREITEAFF | TGCGCCAGCAGTGAGTCGGACAGGGAGATCACTGAAGCTTTCTTT
. | TRBJ2-3 | TRBV30 | TRBD2 | CAWGVLAGADTQYF | TGTGCCTGGGGGGTACTAGCGGGAGCAGATACGCAGTATTTT
. | TRBJ2-3 | TRBV2 | TRBD1 | CASSEVWRGTGVPASTDTQYF | TGTGCCAGCAGTGAAGTATGGAGGGGGACAGGGGTCCCGGCAAGTACAGATACGCAGTATTTT
. | TRBJ2-5 | TRBV19 | TRBD1 | CASSIYRQGARETQYF | TGTGCCAGTAGTATATACAGACAGGGGGCGCGGGAGACCCAGTACTTC
. | TRBJ1-1 | TRBV5-1 | . | CASSPRTVNTEAFF | TGCGCCAGCAGCCCCCGGACAGTGAACACTGAAGCTTTCTTT
. | TRBJ2-2 | TRBV2 | . | CASRGTPGELFF | TGTGCCAGCAGGGGGACACCCGGGGAGCTGTTTTTT
. | TRBJ1-1 | TRBV5-1 | TRBD1 | CASSPTGAREAFF | TGCGCCAGCAGCCCCACAGGGGCGCGTGAAGCTTTCTTT